What follows are 20 T cell receptor beta chains derived from one specimen sequenced in a study of identical twins. TCRdb re-derived calls from the 5' RACE reads in MiXCR, one entry per CDR3 protein. The sample holds about 920,000 distinct CDR3 sequences, 12% seen once. The data were also submitted as part of a second study, on yellow fever vaccine responses in identical twins.

The sample taken for sequencing was PBMCs. The source is a woman aged 18-30 years in good health.

This clonotype has more than one count but fewer than ten. The V call is TRBV5-1, the J call TRBJ1-2; D is undetermined. The CDR3 has 14 amino acids. V shed 2 bases and J shed 2 bases, with 10 bases lying between them. CDR1 is SGHRS and CDR2 is YFSETQ in the germline V gene. The CDR3: CASSFSDTNYGYTF. CDR3 in DNA: TGCGCCAGCAGCTTTTCGGATACCAACTATGGCTACACCTTC.

This clonotype was counted only a few times. The chain combines TRBV5-5 with TRBJ2-1, with TRBD2 matching 7 bases. There are 15 residues in the CDR3. V was clipped by 4 bases and J by 5 bases; unmatched bases: 9. Germline values: CDR1 SGHKS, CDR2 YYEKEE (reference sequence). CDR3 in DNA: TGTGCCAGCAGCAAAGCCGGGACTATAAACAATGAGCAGTTCTTC. Residues: CASSKAGTINNEQFF.

This clonotype came up a few times. The rearrangement joins TRBV6-1 to TRBJ2-7; 7 bases agree with TRBD1. This CDR3 has 14 residues. Germline CDR1 is MNHNS and CDR2 is SASEGT. Germline trimming cut 5 bases from V and 5 bases from J; bases unmatched to any gene: 9. The CDR3 sequence is CASSSDRVSHEQYF. CDR3 DNA: TGTGCCAGCAGTAGCGACAGGGTTAGCCACGAGCAGTACTTC.

This clonotype was observed a few times. The chain has TRBV19 and TRBJ1-5; 8 bases align to TRBD1. Germline V gives CDR1 LNHDA, CDR2 SQIVND (reference sequence). J gave up 2 bases and V 7 bases, and 7 bases lay outside the gene matches. The CDR3 runs 15 residues. The CDR3 DNA sequence: TGTGCCAGTAATAAACAGGGGGTAGGCAATCAGCCCCAGCATTTT. Residues: CASNKQGVGNQPQHF.

This clonotype was picked up a small number of times. The rearrangement uses TRBV12-3 or TRBV12-4 and TRBJ2-2, with no clear D. The germline V and J ends were trimmed by 4 bases and 3 bases, with 6 bases remaining between them. The CDR3 consists of 13 residues. The CDR3 sequence: CASSSQYTGELFF. The CDR3 DNA follows: TGTGCCAGCAGTTCCCAGTACACCGGGGAGCTGTTTTTT.

This clonotype was found many times. This chain uses TRBV10-3 with TRBJ1-5; D perhaps matches TRBD1 (5 bases). The CDR3 is 12 residues long. The V end lost 8 bases, the J end lost 5 bases, and 10 bases lay between the germline ends. Germline CDR1 ENHRY, CDR2 SYGVKD. CDR3 amino acids: CAIGGYDQPQHF. The CDR3, as DNA: TGTGCCATCGGGGGATATGATCAGCCCCAGCATTTT.

The V call is TRBV9, the J call TRBJ2-1; D gene ambiguous. Germline assignment: CDR1 SGDLS and CDR2 YYNGEE. The CDR3 sequence is 13 residues long. The V and J ends lost 0 bases and 7 bases respectively, with 8 bases between them. Here the CDR3 reads CASSVGVGNEQFF. The CDR3 coding sequence is TGTGCCAGCAGCGTAGGGGTCGGTAATGAGCAGTTCTTC. Variable domain in full (rest from reference TRBV9 and TRBJ2-1): DSGVTQTPKHLITATGQRVTLRCSPRSGDLSVYWYQQSLDQGLQFLIQYYNGEERAKGNILERFSAQQFPDLHSELNLSSLELGDSALYFCASSVGVGNEQFFGPGTRLTVL.

The gene calls are TRBV7-8 and TRBJ1-5, with 10 bases identical to TRBD1. The CDR3 extends over 19 amino acids. Germline values: CDR1 SGHVS, CDR2 FQNEAQ. V lost 5 bases and J lost 0; bases outside the gene matches: 13. The CDR3 loop reads CASSISTGGASYSNQPQHF. The CDR3 coding sequence is TGTGCCAGCAGCATATCGACAGGGGGCGCGAGTTATAGCAATCAGCCCCAGCATTTT. Complete variable domain (other parts from reference TRBV7-8 and TRBJ1-5): GAGVSQSPRYKVAKRGQDVALRCDPISGHVSLFWYQQALGQGPEFLTYFQNEAQLDKSGLPSDRFFAERPEGSVSTLKIQRTQQEDSAVYLCASSISTGGASYSNQPQHFGDGTRLSIL.

This clonotype was observed a handful of times. This chain links TRBV2 with TRBJ2-7; possible D gene TRBD1, 6 bases. V was cut by 7 bases and J by 3 bases, with 13 bases left in between. CDR3 length: 13 residues. The germline CDR1 and CDR2 sequences are SNHLY and FYNNEI. The CDR3 nucleotides read TGTGCCAGCACCTCGGGACATGTCTACGAGCAGTACTTC. Residues: CASTSGHVYEQYF.

This clonotype was seen more than once but under ten times. The V call is TRBV5-1, the J call TRBJ2-6; 10 bases are a match to TRBD1. The V segment lost 6 bases and the J segment 0 bases; nucleotides outside the gene matches: 6. The CDR3 covers 17 residues. Looked up from germline, CDR1 is SGHRS and CDR2 is YFSETQ. The CDR3 nucleotides are TGCGCCAGCACTACGGACAGGGGGAACTCTGGGGCCAACGTCCTGACTTTC. Translation gives CASTTDRGNSGANVLTF.

This clonotype was seen more than once but under ten times. The rearrangement joins TRBV27 to TRBJ2-2; TRBD2 matches at 11 bases. V lost 6 bases to trimming and J lost 2 bases; unmatched junction nucleotides: 5. Looked up from germline, CDR1 is MNHEY and CDR2 is SMNVEV (reference sequence). The CDR3 has 16 amino acids. In DNA, the CDR3 is TGTGCCAGCAGACCTAGCGGGGGGATAAACACCGGGGAGCTGTTTTTT. It specifies CASRPSGGINTGELFF.

The chain couples TRBV4-1 to TRBJ1-1; D uncertain. The CDR3 has 12 amino acids. Trimming removed 1 base from V and 5 bases from J, with 5 bases in between. The germline CDR1 and CDR2 sequences are MGHRA and YSYEKL. CDR3 sequence reads: CASSQVTTEAFF. In DNA form, the CDR3 reads TGCGCCAGCAGCCAAGTAACGACTGAAGCTTTCTTT.

This rearrangement joins TRBV18 to TRBJ1-1; the match to TRBD1 covers 7 bases. V lost 5 bases and J lost 0; bases outside the gene matches: 9. The V gene's germline CDR1 is KGHSH and CDR2 LQKENI. The CDR3 is 16 residues long. In DNA form, the CDR3 reads TGTGCCAGCTCATCACGGACAGGCCCCCTGAACACTGAAGCTTTCTTT. Protein sequence: CASSSRTGPLNTEAFF. The full variable domain, with the rest looked up from reference TRBV18 and TRBJ1-1, is NAGVMQNPRHLVRRRGQEARLRCSPMKGHSHVYWYRQLPEEGLKFMVYLQKENIIDESGMPKERFSAEFPKEGPSILRIQQVVRGDSAAYFCASSSRTGPLNTEAFFGQGTRLTVV.

The chain uses TRBV9 and TRBJ1-2; 7 positions agree with TRBD1. The CDR3 has 14 residues. The V gene end was trimmed by 4 bases and the J gene end by 4 bases; junction bases not matched to a gene: 7. Germline V gene sequence: CDR1 SGDLS, CDR2 YYNGEE. The CDR3 sequence: CASSHTGVAYGYTF. The CDR3 DNA reads TGTGCCAGCAGCCACACAGGGGTAGCCTATGGCTACACCTTC.

This clonotype was counted ten times or more. CDR3 nucleotides: TGCAGTGCTAGGAGGCAGGGGGCTGTCAATCAGCCCCAGCATTTT. Amino acids: CSARRQGAVNQPQHF. This sequence joins TRBV20-1 and TRBJ1-5; 8 bases line up with TRBD1. The germline V gene has CDR1 DFQATT and CDR2 SNEGSKA (reference sequence). V dropped 3 bases and J dropped 3; count of bases not matched to a gene: 7. The CDR3 runs to 15 residues.

This clonotype has only a few counts. V usage is TRBV20-1 and J usage is TRBJ2-7, with 9 bases aligning to TRBD2. Trimming cost V 1 base and J 6 bases; bases outside gene matches: 7. The CDR3 has 14 amino acids. The V gene's germline CDR1 is DFQATT and CDR2 SNEGSKA (reference sequence). CDR3 loop: CSARAAGGIGEQYV. The CDR3 DNA sequence: TGCAGTGCTAGAGCGGCGGGGGGGATTGGCGAGCAGTACGTC.

In its sample, this clonotype was seen many times. The V and J genes are TRBV12-3 or TRBV12-4 and TRBJ2-1; D unresolved. The CDR3 has 14 residues. The V gene lost 5 bases and the J gene lost 3 bases, with 11 bases spanning the gap. The CDR3 DNA reads as TGTGCCAGCAGTCCCGGTAGCATCTACAATGAGCAGTTCTTC. It codes for CASSPGSIYNEQFF.

V is TRBV11-2 and J is TRBJ1-4; D uncertain. V was shortened by 5 bases and J by 5 bases, with 12 bases between the two germline ends. The CDR3 is 14 residues long. Per the germline V gene, CDR1 is SGHAT and CDR2 is FQNNGV. The CDR3 DNA follows: TGTGCCAGCAGCCCTGGGTGGATGAATGAAAAACTGTTTTTT. Translated, it gives CASSPGWMNEKLFF.

The table lists this clonotype with a few counts. The rearrangement uses TRBV6-5 and TRBJ1-2; no firm D call. The CDR3 spans 17 residues. The V gene's germline CDR1 is MNHEY and CDR2 SVGAGI. V lost 0 bases and J lost 0, with 14 bases in between. CDR3 in amino acids: CASSYSASGVANYGYTF. The CDR3 DNA reads TGTGCCAGCAGTTACTCCGCATCCGGCGTAGCTAACTATGGCTACACCTTC.

The V call is TRBV29-1, the J call TRBJ2-1; D ambiguous. The V gene lost 0 bases and the J gene lost 0 bases, with 9 bases spanning the gap. From germline, CDR1 is SQVTM and CDR2 ANQGSEA. There are 15 residues in the CDR3. The CDR3 region is CSVEDTRSSYNEQFF. The DNA for the CDR3 is TGCAGCGTTGAAGATACGAGGAGCTCCTACAATGAGCAGTTCTTC.